Listed below are T cell receptor beta chains from one sample, sequenced in a study of blood T cell repertoires in COVID-19. Libraries were prepared by immunoSEQ multiplex PCR; TCRdb keeps only in-frame clonotypes and omits some of them. The table records around 100,000 clones, around 90% of them present only once. The sample taken for sequencing was peripheral blood. These receptors originate from a woman aged 80 or over in a cohort sampled during active COVID-19. Each CDR3 is given with its conserved first and last residue. The order of the fields is clone size, D gene, J gene, V gene, CDR3 DNA, CDR3 protein. A D gene is named only where the DNA matches it firmly. For some rows the clone size is stated as once, few or many, or as a class when expanded; others skip it.

>NA|NA|TRBJ2-1|TRBV24-1
TGTGCCACCAGTGATTTGGGGGGGACGGTCGGAAACAATGAGCAGTTCTTC
CATSDLGGTVGNNEQFF
>NA|TRBD2|TRBJ2-1|TRBV24-1
TGTGCCACCAGTGTATCGGGAGGGAGGGATGAGCAGTTCTTC
CATSVSGGRDEQFF
>NA|TRBD2|TRBJ2-3|TRBV5-1
TGCGCCAGCAGCTTGGTAGCGGGAAGGGCAGATACGCAGTATTTT
CASSLVAGRADTQYF
>NA|NA|TRBJ1-2|TRBV19
TGTGCCAGTAGTAGGGGGGACTATGGCTACACCTTC
CASSRGDYGYTF
>NA|TRBD1|TRBJ2-1|TRBV28
TGTGCCAGCAGTCCCCTCGGACAGGGTTACAATGAGCAGTTCTTC
CASSPLGQGYNEQFF
>NA|NA|TRBJ1-4|TRBV7-9
TGTGCCAGCAGCCCCCGGGATCCCTTGTCCGCAACTAATGAAAAACTGTTTTTT
CASSPRDPLSATNEKLFF
>once|TRBD1|TRBJ2-1|TRBV19
TGTGCCAGTAGTCCTCGGACAGGGGGTATATACAATGAGCAGTTCTTC
CASSPRTGGIYNEQFF
>NA|TRBD2|TRBJ2-1|TRBV14
TGTGCCAGCAGCCCTCCTAGCGGGGGGGTTTCATCCTACAATGAGCAGTTCTTC
CASSPPSGGVSSYNEQFF
>NA|NA|TRBJ1-2|TRBV3-1/TRBV3-2
TGTGCCAGCAGCCAAGAACAGGGTGGGGGCTACACCTTC
CASSQEQGGGYTF
>NA|NA|TRBJ1-5|TRBV3-1/TRBV3-2
TGTGCCAGCAGCCCCTCCGAGGGAAGTCAGCCCCAGCATTTT
CASSPSEGSQPQHF
>NA|NA|TRBJ2-2|TRBV5-4
TGTGCCAGCAGCTTGCCCGCGGGACTCCAGAACACCGGGGAGCTGTTTTTT
CASSLPAGLQNTGELFF
>NA|NA|TRBJ1-5|TRBV7-2
TGTGCCAGCAGCGTGATCGCCGCGACAGGCAATCAGCCCCAGCATTTT
CASSVIAATGNQPQHF
>NA|TRBD1|TRBJ2-2|TRBV6-5
TGTGCCAGCAGCATCGGGACAGGGGGCACCGGGGAGCTGTTTTTT
CASSIGTGGTGELFF
>few|NA|TRBJ1-2|TRBV10-3
TGTGCCATCAAAGGGTTTGAGAGGGCCGCCGGCTACACCTTC
CAIKGFERAAGYTF
>NA|NA|TRBJ2-1|TRBV4-1
TGCGCCAGCAGCCAAGGGTCGCGGCCCAGCTCCTACAATGAGCAGTTCTTC
CASSQGSRPSSYNEQFF
>NA|TRBD2|TRBJ2-7|TRBV7-2
TGTGCCAGCAGCCTTCGCAGATCTATGACTAGCGGGTCCTCCTACGAGCAGTACTTC
CASSLRRSMTSGSSYEQYF
>NA|TRBD2|TRBJ2-1|TRBV7-3
TGTGCCAGCAGCTTAAGGAGCGGGGGGTTCAATGAGCAGTTCTTC
CASSLRSGGFNEQFF
>NA|TRBD1|TRBJ1-4|TRBV2
TGTGCCAGTACCGGGACAGGGTGGGAAAAACTGTTTTTT
CASTGTGWEKLFF
>NA|NA|TRBJ2-2|TRBV11-2
TGTGCCAGCAACCGGCAGGGGTACACCGGGGAGCTGTTTTTT
CASNRQGYTGELFF
>once|NA|TRBJ1-3|TRBV19
TGTGCCAGTAGCTCAAGACAGGAACTCTCTGGAAACACCATATATTTT
CASSSRQELSGNTIYF
>NA|TRBD1|TRBJ1-1|TRBV30
TGTGCCTCGACACGACAGGGGGGCTTTTTAGCTTTCTTT
CASTRQGGFLAFF
>NA|TRBD2|TRBJ2-7|TRBV27
TGTGCCAGCAAATCTTTCCCGGGACTAGCGGGGGGAAGGCGCTACGAGCAGTACTTC
CASKSFPGLAGGRRYEQYF
>once|TRBD1|TRBJ2-7|TRBV5-3
TGTGCCAGAAGCCCCGGGACAGCCAACTACGAGCAGTACTTC
CARSPGTANYEQYF
>NA|TRBD2|TRBJ2-1|TRBV29-1
TGCAGCTGCACTAGCGGACTCAATGAGCAGTTCTTC
CSCTSGLNEQFF
>NA|NA|TRBJ1-6|TRBV10-3
TGTGCCATCATGGTAGACAGTAATTCACCCCTCCACTTT
CAIMVDSNSPLHF
>NA|NA|TRBJ1-1|TRBV3-1/TRBV3-2
TGTGCCAGCAGCTGGAGGACGGGGAACACTGAAGCTTTCTTT
CASSWRTGNTEAFF
>NA|TRBD2|TRBJ2-3|TRBV2
TGTGCCAGCAGCCTACTAGCGGGAGTTCCAGATACGCAGTATTTT
CASSLLAGVPDTQYF
>NA|TRBD1|TRBJ2-1|TRBV10-2
TGCGCCAGCGGGGAAGACAGGGGCAACAATGAGCAGTTCTTC
CASGEDRGNNEQFF
>NA|TRBD1|TRBJ1-1|TRBV7-9
TGTGCCAGCACCAAGGGACAGCAGAACACTGAAGCTTTCTTT
CASTKGQQNTEAFF
>NA|NA|TRBJ1-2|TRBV12-3/TRBV12-4
TGTGCCAGCAGCCCAGGGCGTGGCTACACCTTC
CASSPGRGYTF
>NA|NA|TRBJ1-3|TRBV19
TGTGCCAGTAGAGAGTATAATACGGGTCGCGGAAACACCATATATTTT
CASREYNTGRGNTIYF
>NA|NA|TRBJ1-1|TRBV5-1
TGCGCCAGCACTCGACAGGCAGGAGACACTGAAGCTTTCTTT
CASTRQAGDTEAFF
>NA|NA|TRBJ2-1|TRBV2
TGTGCCAGCAGCCTCAGGGGCCTGGGGTTGGAGCAGTTCTTC
CASSLRGLGLEQFF
>NA|TRBD1|TRBJ2-1|TRBV5-1
TGCGCCAGCAGCTTGGCGGAAAGGGGGCTAAATGAGCAGTTCTTC
CASSLAERGLNEQFF
>NA|NA|TRBJ2-1|TRBV6-1
TGTGCCAGCAGTGAAATGATTCTATTTGACAATGAGCAGTTCTTC
CASSEMILFDNEQFF
>NA|TRBD1|TRBJ2-1|TRBV29-1
TGCAGCGTTGAAGTTTATCCATGGGACAGGGCCGTCAATGAGCAGTTCTTC
CSVEVYPWDRAVNEQFF
>once|NA|TRBJ2-7|TRBV5-1
TGCGCCAGCAGCTTGGAAGAGGTCTCCTACGAGCAGTACTTC
CASSLEEVSYEQYF
>NA|TRBD1|TRBJ2-1|TRBV6-5
TGTGCCAGCAGTTACTCAGGCCAGGGGACAGGGAATGAGCAGTTCTTC
CASSYSGQGTGNEQFF
>NA|TRBD1|TRBJ1-2|TRBV27
TGTGCCAGCACTAAAAGACAGGGGGACGGTGGCTACACCTTC
CASTKRQGDGGYTF
>NA|NA|TRBJ2-2|TRBV3-1/TRBV3-2
TGTGCCAGCACCCCTTCCGGAAAGCTAGCAACCGGGGAGCTGTTTTTT
CASTPSGKLATGELFF
>NA|NA|TRBJ2-7|TRBV2
TGTGCCAGCCTAAGCTCCCCCGGGTACGAGCAGTACTTC
CASLSSPGYEQYF
>NA|NA|TRBJ2-7|TRBV24-1
TGTGCCACCAGTGAGGGGAGCGCACCCTACGAGCAGTACTTC
CATSEGSAPYEQYF
>NA|NA|TRBJ1-1|TRBV14
TGTGCCAGCAGCGACTACACTGAAGCTTTCTTT
CASSDYTEAFF
>NA|TRBD1|TRBJ1-4|TRBV2
TGTGCCAGCAACGGACAGGCGGGAGAAAAACTGTTTTTT
CASNGQAGEKLFF
>NA|NA|TRBJ1-2|TRBV5-8
TGTGCCAGCAGCTCTCGGGTTGTAAGATACACCTTC
CASSSRVVRYTF
>NA|NA|TRBJ2-1|TRBV28
TGTGCCAGCAGTTCAGCGGCGCAGGGGAAAAATGAGCAGTTCTTC
CASSSAAQGKNEQFF
>NA|TRBD2|TRBJ2-5|TRBV3-1/TRBV3-2
TGTGCCAGCAGCCAAGATCCGAGTAGCGGGACCACTCAAGAGACCCAGTACTTC
CASSQDPSSGTTQETQYF
>NA|NA|TRBJ1-3|TRBV9
TGTGCCAGCAGCGTAGCCGGGGAAAATGGAAACACCATATATTTT
CASSVAGENGNTIYF
>NA|NA|TRBJ2-7|TRBV5-5
TGTGCCAGCAGCCCACAAGGGGTTAGCTCCTACGAGCAGTACTTC
CASSPQGVSSYEQYF
>NA|NA|TRBJ2-7|TRBV27
TGTGCCAGCAGTCTAACCAGGCTCGCCTCCTACGAGCAGTACTTC
CASSLTRLASYEQYF